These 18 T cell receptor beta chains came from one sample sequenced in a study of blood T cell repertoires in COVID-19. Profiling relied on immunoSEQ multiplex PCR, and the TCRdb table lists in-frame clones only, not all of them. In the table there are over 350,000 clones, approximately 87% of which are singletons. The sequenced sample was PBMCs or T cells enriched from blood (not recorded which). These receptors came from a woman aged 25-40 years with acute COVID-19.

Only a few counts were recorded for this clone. CDR3 sequence: CASTQAQGGDTEAFF. CDR3 DNA: TGTGCCAGTACCCAGGCCCAGGGGGGAGACACTGAAGCTTTCTTT. This sequence joins TRBV19 and TRBJ1-1; TRBD1 agrees at 7 bases. Germline CDR1 is LNHDA and CDR2 is SQIVND (reference sequence). The length of the CDR3 is 15 residues. The J segment lost 3 bases and the V segment lost 7 bases, leaving 11 bases of the junction unmatched.

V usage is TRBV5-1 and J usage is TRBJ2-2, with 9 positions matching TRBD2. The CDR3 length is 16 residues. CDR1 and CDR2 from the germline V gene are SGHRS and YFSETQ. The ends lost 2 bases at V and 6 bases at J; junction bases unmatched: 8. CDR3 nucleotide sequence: TGCGCCAGCAGCTTCGGGTCTAGCGGGGTCGCCGGGGAGCTGTTTTTT. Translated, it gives CASSFGSSGVAGELFF.

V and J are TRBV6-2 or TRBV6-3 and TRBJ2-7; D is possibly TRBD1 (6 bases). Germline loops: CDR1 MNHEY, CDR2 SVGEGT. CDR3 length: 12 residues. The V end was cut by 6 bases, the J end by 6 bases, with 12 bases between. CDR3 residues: CASSNRVGEQYF. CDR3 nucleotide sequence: TGTGCCAGCAGCAACAGGGTTGGCGAGCAGTACTTC.

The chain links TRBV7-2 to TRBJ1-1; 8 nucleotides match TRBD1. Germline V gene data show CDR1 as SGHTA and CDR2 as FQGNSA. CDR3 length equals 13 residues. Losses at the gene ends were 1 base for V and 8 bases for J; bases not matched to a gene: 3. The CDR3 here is CASSLVGTGEAFF. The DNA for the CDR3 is TGTGCCAGCAGCTTAGTTGGGACAGGAGAAGCTTTCTTT.

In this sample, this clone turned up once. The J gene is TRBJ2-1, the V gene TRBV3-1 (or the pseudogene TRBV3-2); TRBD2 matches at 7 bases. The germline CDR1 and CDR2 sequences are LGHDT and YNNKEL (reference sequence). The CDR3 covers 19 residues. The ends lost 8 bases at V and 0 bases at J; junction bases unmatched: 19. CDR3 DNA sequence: TGTGCCAGCGACCCCGGGACTACCCGGATGGGGGTCTCCTACAATGAGCAGTTCTTC. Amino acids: CASDPGTTRMGVSYNEQFF.

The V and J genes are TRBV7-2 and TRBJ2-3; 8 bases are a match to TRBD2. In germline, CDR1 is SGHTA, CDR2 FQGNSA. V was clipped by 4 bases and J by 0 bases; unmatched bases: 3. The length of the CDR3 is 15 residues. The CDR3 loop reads CASSWSGGSTDTQYF. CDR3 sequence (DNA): TGTGCCAGCAGCTGGAGCGGGGGCAGCACAGATACGCAGTATTTT.

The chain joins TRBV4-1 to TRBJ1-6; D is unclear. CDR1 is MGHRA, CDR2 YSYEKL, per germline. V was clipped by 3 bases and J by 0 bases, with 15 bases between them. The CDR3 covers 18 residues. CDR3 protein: CASSHNPGLGSYNSPLHF. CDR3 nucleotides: TGCGCCAGCAGCCATAACCCAGGTTTGGGCTCCTATAATTCACCCCTCCACTTT.

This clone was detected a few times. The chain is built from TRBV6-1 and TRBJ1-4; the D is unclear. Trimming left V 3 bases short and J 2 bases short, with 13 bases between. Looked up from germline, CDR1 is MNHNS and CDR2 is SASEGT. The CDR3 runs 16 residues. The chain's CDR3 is CASSEAGFVTNEKLFF. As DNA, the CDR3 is TGTGCCAGCAGTGAGGCGGGGTTTGTGACTAATGAAAAACTGTTTTTT.

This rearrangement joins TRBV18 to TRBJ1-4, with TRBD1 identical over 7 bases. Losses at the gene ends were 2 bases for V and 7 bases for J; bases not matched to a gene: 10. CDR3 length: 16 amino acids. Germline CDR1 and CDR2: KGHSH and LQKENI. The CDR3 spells CASSPRRDSSGEKLFF. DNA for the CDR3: TGTGCCAGCTCACCAAGAAGGGACAGTTCAGGTGAAAAACTGTTTTTT.

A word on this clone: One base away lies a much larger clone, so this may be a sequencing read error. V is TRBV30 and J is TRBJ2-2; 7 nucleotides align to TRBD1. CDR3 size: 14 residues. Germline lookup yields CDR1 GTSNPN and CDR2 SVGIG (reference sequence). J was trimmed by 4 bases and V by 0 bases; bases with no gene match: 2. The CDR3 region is CAWSVYRGTGELFF. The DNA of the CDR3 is TGTGCCTGGAGTGTATACAGGGGCACCGGGGAGCTGTTTTTT.

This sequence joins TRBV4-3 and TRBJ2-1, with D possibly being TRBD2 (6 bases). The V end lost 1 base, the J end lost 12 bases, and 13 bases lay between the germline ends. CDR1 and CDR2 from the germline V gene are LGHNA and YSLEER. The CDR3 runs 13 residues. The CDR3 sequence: CASSQALQEGQFF. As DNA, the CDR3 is TGCGCCAGCAGCCAAGCGCTCCAGGAGGGGCAGTTCTTC.

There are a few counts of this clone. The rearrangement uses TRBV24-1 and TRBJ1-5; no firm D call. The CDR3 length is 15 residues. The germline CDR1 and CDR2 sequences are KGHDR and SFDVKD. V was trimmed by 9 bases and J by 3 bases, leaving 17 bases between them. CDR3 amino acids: CATAPSGSDNQPQHF. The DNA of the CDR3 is TGTGCCACCGCCCCGTCGGGGAGTGACAATCAGCCCCAGCATTTT.

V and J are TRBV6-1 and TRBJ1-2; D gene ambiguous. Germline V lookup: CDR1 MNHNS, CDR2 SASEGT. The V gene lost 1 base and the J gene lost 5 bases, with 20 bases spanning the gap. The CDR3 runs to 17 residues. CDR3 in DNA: TGTGCCAGCAGTGAAGATGCCGGAGGGCAGTGGCTTTATGGCTACACCTTC. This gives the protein CASSEDAGGQWLYGYTF.

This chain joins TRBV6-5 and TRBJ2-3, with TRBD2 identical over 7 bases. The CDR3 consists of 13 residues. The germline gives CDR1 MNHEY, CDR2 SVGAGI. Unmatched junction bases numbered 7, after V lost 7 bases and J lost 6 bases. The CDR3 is CASMGGGTDTQYF. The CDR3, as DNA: TGTGCCAGCATGGGGGGGGGAACGGATACGCAGTATTTT.

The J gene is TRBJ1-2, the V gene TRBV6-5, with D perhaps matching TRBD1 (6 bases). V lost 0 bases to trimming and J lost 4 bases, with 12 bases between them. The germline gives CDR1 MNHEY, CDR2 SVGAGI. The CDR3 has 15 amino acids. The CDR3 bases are TGTGCCAGCAGTTACTCCGGGACAACCTCCTATGGCTACACCTTC. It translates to CASSYSGTTSYGYTF.

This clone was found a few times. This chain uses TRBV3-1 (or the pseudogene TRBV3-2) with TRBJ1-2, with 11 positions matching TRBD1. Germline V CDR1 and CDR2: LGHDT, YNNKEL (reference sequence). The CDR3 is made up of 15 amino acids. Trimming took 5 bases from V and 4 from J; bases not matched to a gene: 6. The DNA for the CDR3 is TGTGCCAGCAGCTTTCCCGGGACAGGGGGCTATGGCTACACCTTC. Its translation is CASSFPGTGGYGYTF.

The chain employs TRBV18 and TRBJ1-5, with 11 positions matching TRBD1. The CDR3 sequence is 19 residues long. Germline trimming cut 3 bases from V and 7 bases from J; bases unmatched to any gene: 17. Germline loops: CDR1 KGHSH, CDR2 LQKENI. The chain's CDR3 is CASSPRGGTGGRGVQPQHF. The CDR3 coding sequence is TGTGCCAGCTCACCCAGGGGCGGGACAGGGGGAAGAGGTGTACAGCCCCAGCATTTT.

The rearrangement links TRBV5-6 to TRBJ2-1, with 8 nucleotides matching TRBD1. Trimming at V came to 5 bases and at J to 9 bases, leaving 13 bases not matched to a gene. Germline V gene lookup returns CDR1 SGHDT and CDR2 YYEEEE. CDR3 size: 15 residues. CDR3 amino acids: CASRRTGTGEGEQFF. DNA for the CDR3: TGTGCCAGCAGACGTACCGGGACAGGTGAGGGTGAGCAGTTCTTC.